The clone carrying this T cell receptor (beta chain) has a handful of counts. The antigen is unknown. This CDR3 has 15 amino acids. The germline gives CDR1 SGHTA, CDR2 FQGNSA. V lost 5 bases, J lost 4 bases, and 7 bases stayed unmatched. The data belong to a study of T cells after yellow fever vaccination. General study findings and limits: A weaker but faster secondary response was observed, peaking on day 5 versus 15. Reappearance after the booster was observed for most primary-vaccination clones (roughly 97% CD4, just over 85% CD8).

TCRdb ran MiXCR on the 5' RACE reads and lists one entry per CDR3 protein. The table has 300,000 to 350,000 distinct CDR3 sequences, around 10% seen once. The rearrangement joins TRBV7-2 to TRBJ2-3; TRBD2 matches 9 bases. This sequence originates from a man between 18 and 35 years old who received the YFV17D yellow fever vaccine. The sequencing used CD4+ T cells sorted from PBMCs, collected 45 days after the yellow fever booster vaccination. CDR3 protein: CASSEWRGGADTQYF. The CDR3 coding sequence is TGTGCCAGCAGCGAATGGCGGGGGGGGGCAGATACGCAGTATTTT.